This T cell receptor (beta chain) was identified in a study of blood T cells in healthy people across ages. Broader study findings: Any changes in expanded clonotypes were possibly confounded, as donor CMV status remained unknown. There were more naive CD4+ cells and higher diversity in long-lived donors than in aged donors.

A sample-barcoded 5' primer and a J-beta primer mix were used in a second PCR of roughly 7 to 12 cycles. Every sample returned 2.5 million or more CDR3-containing paired-end reads. In TCRdb, the 5' RACE reads were re-called with MiXCR into one record per CDR3 protein. Here the sample spans approximately 1.5 million distinct CDR3 sequences, roughly 43% being singletons. After removal of 10 bases from V and 11 bases from J, the junction contained 20 bases not matched to a gene. This CDR3 has 15 amino acids. Germline V gives CDR1 SNHLY, CDR2 FYNNEI. To note about this clonotype: Its antigen is not identified.

The chain uses TRBV2 and TRBJ2-5; 9 bases fit TRBD2. The clonotype comes from a woman younger than 30 in good health. The sample comprised blood. CDR3 loop: CAIVGRGREFNEQYF. In DNA, the CDR3 is TGTGCCATAGTCGGGCGCGGGAGGGAGTTCAATGAGCAGTACTTC.